This is a list of T cell receptor beta chains from one sample in a study of cytomegalovirus exposure and HLA in healthy donors. The data were produced by immunoSEQ multiplex PCR, yet TCRdb's version contains in-frame clones alone and is incomplete. Here the sample spans approximately 150,000 clones, approximately 85% being singletons. Sequenced: PBMCs. The receptors were sampled from a girl aged 10 to 17 in good health and CMV-seropositive. CDR3s include the opening cysteine and the closing phenylalanine or tryptophan. A D gene is named only where the DNA matches it firmly. Part of the rows lack a size; the others show once, few, many or a class for expanded clones.

CDR3,DNA,D,size,J,V
CAWSPGIGQGSYTF,TGTGCCTGGAGCCCAGGGATCGGACAGGGGAGCTACACCTTC,TRBD1,.,TRBJ1-2,TRBV30
CASSLSGGRPDTQYF,TGTGCCAGCAGCTTAAGCGGGGGGCGTCCAGATACGCAGTATTTT,TRBD2,few,TRBJ2-3,TRBV7-2
CASSPGTGGSYNSPLHF,TGTGCCAGCAGCCCCGGGACAGGGGGCTCCTATAATTCACCCCTCCACTTT,TRBD1,.,TRBJ1-6,TRBV7-9
CASRRLGSYEQYF,TGTGCCAGCAGGAGACTGGGCTCCTACGAGCAGTACTTC,.,.,TRBJ2-7,TRBV7-2
CASSPTPGRYEQFF,TGCGCCAGCAGCCCTACCCCAGGGCGGTATGAGCAGTTCTTC,.,.,TRBJ2-1,TRBV10-1
CASSVTGDTQYF,TGTGCCAGCAGCGTAACAGGGGATACGCAGTATTTT,.,.,TRBJ2-3,TRBV7-9
CASRKFAPGQGLKVSNQPQHF,TGTGCCAGCAGGAAATTTGCCCCGGGACAGGGGCTCAAAGTCAGCAATCAGCCCCAGCATTTT,.,.,TRBJ1-5,TRBV21-1
CASSLKIGVSSYNSPLHF,TGTGCCAGCAGCTTAAAGATAGGAGTCAGCTCCTATAATTCACCCCTCCACTTT,.,.,TRBJ1-6,TRBV5-5
CASRGRGSYNEQFF,TGTGCCAGCAGGGGCCGGGGCTCCTACAATGAGCAGTTCTTC,.,.,TRBJ2-1,TRBV25-1
CASSVGGGPEKLFF,TGTGCCAGCAGCGTAGGGGGGGGGCCCGAAAAACTGTTTTTT,.,.,TRBJ1-4,TRBV9
CASSEPRGTGNYGYTF,TGTGCCAGCAGTGAGCCCCGTGGGACAGGGAACTATGGCTACACCTTC,TRBD1,.,TRBJ1-2,TRBV25-1
CATQRGMSDTEAFF,TGTGCCACCCAGAGGGGGATGTCGGACACTGAAGCTTTCTTT,.,.,TRBJ1-1,TRBV2
CASSTGSNTEAFF,TGTGCCAGTTCTACAGGGTCAAACACTGAAGCTTTCTTT,.,.,TRBJ1-1,TRBV19
CASSLSRGPLHF,TGCGCCAGCAGCCTCTCCAGGGGACCCCTCCACTTT,.,.,TRBJ1-6,TRBV4-1
CASREFGQGLRDTQYF,TGTGCCAGTAGAGAGTTTGGACAGGGGCTAAGAGATACGCAGTATTTT,TRBD1,.,TRBJ2-3,TRBV19
CASSIGVRGTEAFF,TGTGCCAGTAGTATCGGGGTTCGAGGGACTGAAGCTTTCTTT,.,.,TRBJ1-1,TRBV19
CASSQDRGYNEQFF,TGTGCCAGCAGCCAAGACAGGGGGTACAATGAGCAGTTCTTC,TRBD1,few,TRBJ2-1,TRBV7-3
CASSERLSSYNSPLHF,TGTGCCAGCAGCGAGAGACTCAGCTCCTATAATTCACCCCTCCACTTT,.,.,TRBJ1-6,TRBV5-5
CASSQDRVSYGYTF,TGTGCCAGCAGCCAGGACAGGGTTTCATATGGCTACACCTTC,TRBD1,.,TRBJ1-2,TRBV5-4
CASSSTGTWNEQYF,TGTGCCAGCAGCTCCACCGGGACTTGGAACGAGCAGTACTTC,.,.,TRBJ2-7,TRBV7-9
CASSLTGTSVLGHEQYF,TGCGCCAGCAGCTTAACCGGGACTAGCGTTTTAGGACACGAGCAGTACTTC,TRBD2,.,TRBJ2-7,TRBV5-1
CASSEPVNYGYTF,TGCGCCAGCAGTGAGCCTGTCAACTATGGCTACACCTTC,.,.,TRBJ1-2,TRBV10-2
CASSLFWDTSYGYTF,TGCGCCAGCAGCTTGTTTTGGGACACCTCCTATGGCTACACCTTC,.,.,TRBJ1-2,TRBV5-1
CASSPGTSGGAMKTQYF,TGTGCCAGCAGCCCGGGGACTAGCGGGGGGGCCATGAAGACCCAGTACTTC,TRBD2,.,TRBJ2-5,TRBV7-8
CASSAHHGGTEAFF,TGTGCCAGCAGCGCCCACCACGGGGGGACTGAAGCTTTCTTT,.,.,TRBJ1-1,TRBV9
CASSVQGEGTGNTIYF,TGTGCCAGCAGCGTACAGGGCGAAGGGACTGGAAACACCATATATTTT,.,.,TRBJ1-3,TRBV9